This TCR beta chain was found in a study of memory CD4+ T cells and cytomegalovirus serostatus. Germline loops: CDR1 LNHDA, CDR2 SQIVND (reference sequence). The CDR3 runs 13 residues. The ends were cut back, 5 bases at V and 0 bases at J, with 5 bases in the middle. Here immunoSEQ multiplex PCR was the method, and the copy in TCRdb shows in-frame clones only, minus some. The sample records roughly 50,000 clones, around 80% being singletons. Single viable CD3+CD4+CD8-CD45RO+ cells were sorted as the memory CD4+ T cells. The specimen sequenced was memory CD4+ T cells from blood. This sequence originates from an adult in good health and CMV-seronegative. V gene TRBV19 combines with J gene TRBJ2-4, with D uncertain. The CDR3: CASSPLAKNIQYF. In DNA, the CDR3 is TGTGCCAGTAGTCCCCTAGCCAAAAACATTCAGTACTTC.